This is a list of T cell receptor beta chains from one sample in a study of shared clonotypes between healthy human individuals. Profiled with immunoSEQ multiplex PCR; TCRdb holds only in-frame clones, not every one. The sample consists of 2 million to 3 million clones, roughly 93% of them appearing once. Sequencing was carried out using naive CD4+ T cells from PBMCs. Every receptor here comes from a man in his late teens or twenties in good health. Some clones in this sample may be carry-over from other donors' samples. CDR3s include the opening cysteine and the closing phenylalanine or tryptophan. The order of the fields is D gene, J gene, clone size, V gene, CDR3 DNA, CDR3 protein. The D gene is left open where the match is weak. Some rows have no size entry. The others give once, few or many, or a class for an expanded clone.

>NA|TRBJ1-3|NA|TRBV25-1
TGTGCCAGCAGCATACCGGGGGGCTCTGGAAACACCATATATTTT
CASSIPGGSGNTIYF
>TRBD2|TRBJ2-3|NA|TRBV10-3
TGTGCCATCAGCCCGGGACTAGCGGGGACAGATACGCAGTATTTT
CAISPGLAGTDTQYF
>NA|TRBJ2-7|NA|TRBV5-5
TGTGCCAGCAGCTATACAGCCTCCTACGAGCAGTACTTC
CASSYTASYEQYF
>TRBD2|TRBJ2-2|NA|TRBV29-1
TGCAGCGTTAGAGACAGTGGGGAGGGCACCGGGGAGCTGTTTTTT
CSVRDSGEGTGELFF
>TRBD2|TRBJ2-1|NA|TRBV7-8
TGTGCCAGCAGCCCCCGGCTAGCGGGAGGGTACAATGAGCAGTTCTTC
CASSPRLAGGYNEQFF
>NA|TRBJ2-7|NA|TRBV6-6
TGTGCCAGCAGTTACGGGCCCAGGGAGCAGTACTTC
CASSYGPREQYF
>TRBD1|TRBJ1-2|NA|TRBV5-6
TGTGCCAGCAGCTTGGTGTCAGGGGGCTCGATCGGCTACACCTTC
CASSLVSGGSIGYTF
>NA|TRBJ1-2|NA|TRBV4-1
TGCGCCAGCAGCCAGCAGGTGGACCGCCGGCACTTC
CASSQQVDRRHF
>NA|TRBJ1-5|NA|TRBV28
TGTGCCAGCAGTCCGGGGACCGAGTATAGCAATCAGCCCCAGCATTTT
CASSPGTEYSNQPQHF
>NA|TRBJ1-2|NA|TRBV29-1
TGCAGCGTTGATTTCCGGGGGGCCTCCCCAATAAACTATGGCTACACCTTC
CSVDFRGASPINYGYTF
>NA|TRBJ2-7|NA|TRBV28
TGTGCCAGCAGTTTCCCACAGGCCAGAAGCGAGCAGTACTTC
CASSFPQARSEQYF
>NA|TRBJ2-2|NA|TRBV6-6
TGTGCCAGCAGCCCCCATTGGGAGCAGGCCGGGGAGCTGTTTTTT
CASSPHWEQAGELFF
>TRBD2|TRBJ2-1|NA|TRBV9
TGTGCCAGCAGCGTAGCAGGGACTAGCGGGACGGGTGAGCAGTTCTTC
CASSVAGTSGTGEQFF
>TRBD1|TRBJ1-4|NA|TRBV19
TGTGCCAGTAGTCAGCGTGGGACAGGTAATGAAAAACTGTTTTTT
CASSQRGTGNEKLFF
>TRBD1|TRBJ1-4|NA|TRBV5-1
TGCGCCAGCAGCTTGGATGTTCGGACAGGGGCTGAAAAACTGTTTTTT
CASSLDVRTGAEKLFF
>TRBD2|TRBJ2-5|NA|TRBV6-5
TGTGCCAGCAGTTTCTCTAGCGGTCAAGAGACCCAGTACTTC
CASSFSSGQETQYF
>NA|TRBJ2-7|once|TRBV5-1
TGCGCCAGCAGCTTGGGTATAAGCAGCCCCTACGAGCAGTACTTC
CASSLGISSPYEQYF
>NA|TRBJ1-5|NA|TRBV7-6
TGTGCCAGCAGCGAGGATTGGAATCAGCCCCAGCATTTT
CASSEDWNQPQHF
>NA|TRBJ1-4|NA|TRBV6-5
TGTGCCAGCAGTTACACTTACACTGCAACTAATGAAAAACTGTTTTTT
CASSYTYTATNEKLFF
>NA|TRBJ1-5|few|TRBV30
TGTGCCTGGACCGCGGGTTTCAATCAGCCCCAGCATTTT
CAWTAGFNQPQHF
>NA|TRBJ1-4|NA|TRBV19
TGTGCCAGTAGTAAGATGGCAACTAATGAAAAACTGTTTTTT
CASSKMATNEKLFF
>TRBD1|TRBJ1-2|NA|TRBV30
TGTGCCTGGACCAAACAAGGGACAGGGGGATCAGGCTACACCTTC
CAWTKQGTGGSGYTF
>NA|TRBJ2-1|NA|TRBV5-1
TGCGCCAGCAGCTTCATCGAAGCGGAATACAATGAGCAGTTCTTC
CASSFIEAEYNEQFF
>TRBD2|TRBJ2-5|once|TRBV7-7
TGTGCCAGCAGCTTGAGCGGGAGTACTTCAGAGACCCAGTACTTC
CASSLSGSTSETQYF
>NA|TRBJ1-5|once|TRBV6-5
TGTGCCAGCAGTTACTCAATAAGCAATCAGCCCCAGCATTTT
CASSYSISNQPQHF
>TRBD1|TRBJ1-2|once|TRBV18
TGTGCCAGCTCACCGGGACAGCGGACGTATGGCTACACCTTC
CASSPGQRTYGYTF
>NA|TRBJ2-7|NA|TRBV9
TGTGCCAGCAGCTCCGGGACGTTGAGCTCCTACGAGCAGTACTTC
CASSSGTLSSYEQYF
>TRBD1|TRBJ1-1|NA|TRBV6-5
TGTGCCAGCGCCCCGCCAGGGGGGGGGAACACTGAAGCTTTCTTT
CASAPPGGGNTEAFF
>NA|TRBJ2-7|NA|TRBV6-1
TGTGCCAGCAGTAACAGGATAGCTGATACCTACGAGCAGTACTTC
CASSNRIADTYEQYF
>NA|TRBJ1-3|NA|TRBV28
TGTGCCATCGGAGAGTCCAGGGGAAACACCATATATTTT
CAIGESRGNTIYF
>NA|TRBJ1-1|NA|TRBV2
TGTGCCAGCAGTGAGGTGGCGGAGAACACTGAAGCTTTCTTT
CASSEVAENTEAFF
>NA|TRBJ1-1|NA|TRBV5-1
TGCGCCAGCAGCTGGATGGGGGAGATGAACACTGAAGCTTTCTTT
CASSWMGEMNTEAFF